This T cell receptor beta chain was retrieved from a study of spatial heterogeneity in lung cancer. Study information: Among detected sequences, beta-chain ones consistently exceeded alpha-chain ones in number.

TCRdb used MiXCR to reprocess the 5' RACE reads, holding one entry per CDR3 protein. This sample carries 5,000 to 6,000 distinct CDR3 sequences, approximately 6.6% of them seen once, and the ten largest clones take about 18%. CDR3 length: 12 amino acids. V lost 6 bases and J 7 bases, leaving 7 bases between the germline ends. The germline CDR1 and CDR2 sequences are LNHDA and SQIVND (reference sequence). Time point specified: sample taken at primary tumor resection. Study-wide results and caveats: Within tumors, counts of expanded alpha and beta TCRs tracked tumor mutation counts.

This clonotype was seen at least ten times. Antigen: not known. This TCR was sampled from a male donor with early-stage non-small cell lung cancer. The rearrangement joins TRBV19 to TRBJ1-6; no definite D call. This specimen consisted of lung tumor tissue, obtained at surgery. In DNA form, the CDR3 reads TGTGCCAGTAGCCAACCGAATTCACCCCTCCACTTT. Its protein product is CASSQPNSPLHF.